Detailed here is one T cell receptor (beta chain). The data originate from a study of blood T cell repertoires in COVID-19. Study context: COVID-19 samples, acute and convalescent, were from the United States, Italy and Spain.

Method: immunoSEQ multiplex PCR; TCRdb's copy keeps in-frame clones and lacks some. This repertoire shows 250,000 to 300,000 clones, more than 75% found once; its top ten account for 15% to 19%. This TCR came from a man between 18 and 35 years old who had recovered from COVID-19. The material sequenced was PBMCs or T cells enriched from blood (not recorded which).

Here the CDR3 reads CASSPRGTDNYEQYF. The CDR3 coding sequence is TGCGCCAGCAGTCCTCGGGGGACTGACAACTACGAGCAGTACTTC. This rearrangement joins TRBV4-1 to TRBJ2-7; possible D gene TRBD2, 6 bases. Trimming removed 6 bases from V and 3 bases from J, with 18 bases in between. Per the germline V gene, CDR1 is MGHRA and CDR2 is YSYEKL. This CDR3 region has 15 residues.